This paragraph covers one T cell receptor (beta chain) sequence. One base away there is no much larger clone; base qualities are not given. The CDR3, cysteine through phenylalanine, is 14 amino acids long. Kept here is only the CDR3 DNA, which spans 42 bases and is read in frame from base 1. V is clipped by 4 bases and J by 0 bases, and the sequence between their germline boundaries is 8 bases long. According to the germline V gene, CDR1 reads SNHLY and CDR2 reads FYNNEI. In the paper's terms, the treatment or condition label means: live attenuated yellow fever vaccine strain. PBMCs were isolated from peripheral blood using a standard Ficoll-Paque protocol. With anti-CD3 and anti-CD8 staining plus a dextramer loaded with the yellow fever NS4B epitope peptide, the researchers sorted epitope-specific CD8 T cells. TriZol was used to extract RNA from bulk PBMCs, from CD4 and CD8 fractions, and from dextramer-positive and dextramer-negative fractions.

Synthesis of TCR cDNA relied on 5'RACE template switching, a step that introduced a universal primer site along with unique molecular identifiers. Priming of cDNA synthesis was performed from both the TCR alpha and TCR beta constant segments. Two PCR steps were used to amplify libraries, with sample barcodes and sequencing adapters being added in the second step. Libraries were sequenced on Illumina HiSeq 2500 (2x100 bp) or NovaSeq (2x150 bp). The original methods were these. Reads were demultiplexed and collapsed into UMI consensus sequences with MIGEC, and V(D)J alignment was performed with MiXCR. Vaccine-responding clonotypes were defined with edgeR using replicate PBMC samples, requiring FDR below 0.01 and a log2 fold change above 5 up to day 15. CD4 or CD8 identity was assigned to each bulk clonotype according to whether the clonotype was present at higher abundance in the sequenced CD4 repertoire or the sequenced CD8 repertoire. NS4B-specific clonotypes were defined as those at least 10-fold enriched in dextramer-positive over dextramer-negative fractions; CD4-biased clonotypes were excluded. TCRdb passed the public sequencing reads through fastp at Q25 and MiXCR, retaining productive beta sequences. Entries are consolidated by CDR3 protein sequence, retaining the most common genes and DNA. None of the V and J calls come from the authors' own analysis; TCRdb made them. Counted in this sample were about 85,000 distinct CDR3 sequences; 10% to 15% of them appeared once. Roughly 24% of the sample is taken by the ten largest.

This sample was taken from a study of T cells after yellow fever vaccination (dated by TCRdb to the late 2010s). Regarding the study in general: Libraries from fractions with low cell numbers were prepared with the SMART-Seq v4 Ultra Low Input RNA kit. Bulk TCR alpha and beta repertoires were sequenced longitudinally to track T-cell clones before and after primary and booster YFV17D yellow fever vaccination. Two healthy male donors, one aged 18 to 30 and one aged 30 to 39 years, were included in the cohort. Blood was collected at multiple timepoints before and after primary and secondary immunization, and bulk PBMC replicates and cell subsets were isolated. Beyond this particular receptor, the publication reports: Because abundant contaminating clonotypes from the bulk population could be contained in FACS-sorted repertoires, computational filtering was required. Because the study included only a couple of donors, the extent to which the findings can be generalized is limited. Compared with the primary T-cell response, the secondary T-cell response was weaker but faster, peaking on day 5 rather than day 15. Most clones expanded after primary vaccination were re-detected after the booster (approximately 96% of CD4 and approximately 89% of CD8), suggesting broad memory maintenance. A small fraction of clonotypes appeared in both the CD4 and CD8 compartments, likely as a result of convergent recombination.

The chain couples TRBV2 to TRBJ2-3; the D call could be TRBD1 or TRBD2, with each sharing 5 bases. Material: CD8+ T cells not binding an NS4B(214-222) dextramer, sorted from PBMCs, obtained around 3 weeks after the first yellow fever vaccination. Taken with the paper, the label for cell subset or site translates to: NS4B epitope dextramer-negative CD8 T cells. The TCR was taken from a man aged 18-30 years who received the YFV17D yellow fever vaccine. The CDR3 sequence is CASSGRESTDTQYF. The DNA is TGTGCCAGCAGTGGCAGGGAGAGCACAGATACGCAGTATTTT.